Following are 19 T cell receptor beta chains from one sample sequenced in a study of blood T cell repertoires in COVID-19. Some clones are missing from TCRdb's copy, which holds only in-frame ones; the method was immunoSEQ multiplex PCR. The data show approximately 50,000 clones, around 86% seen once. Source material: peripheral blood. The receptors come from a human donor in a cohort sampled during active COVID-19.

This clone was observed a single time. The chain recombines TRBV10-3 with TRBJ2-7; perhaps TRBD1 as D (6 bases). Germline-derived CDR1 and CDR2 are ENHRY and SYGVKD. V was pared by 7 bases and J by 0 bases, with 13 bases between. CDR3 length: 14 amino acids. CDR3 region: CAINRTAFSYEQYF. CDR3 bases: TGTGCCATCAACCGGACAGCCTTCTCCTACGAGCAGTACTTC.

This clone has just a few counts. The rearrangement uses TRBV4-1 and TRBJ2-1; 7 nucleotides align to TRBD2. Germline V lookup: CDR1 MGHRA, CDR2 YSYEKL. This CDR3 has 15 residues. The ends lost 4 bases at V and 5 bases at J; junction bases unmatched: 8. This chain's CDR3 is CASSPQGLGNNEQFF. CDR3 bases: TGCGCCAGCAGCCCACAAGGACTAGGAAACAATGAGCAGTTCTTC.

The chain has TRBV28 and TRBJ1-1; 11 bases line up with TRBD1. Germline assignment: CDR1 MDHEN and CDR2 SYDVKM. J gave up 8 bases and V 5 bases, and 7 bases lay outside the gene matches. This CDR3 has 14 residues. For the CDR3, the DNA is TGTGCCAGCAGTCCCGGACAGGGGGCGGGCGAAGCTTTCTTT. The encoded protein is CASSPGQGAGEAFF. The full variable domain, its missing parts supplied by reference TRBV28 and TRBJ1-1, is DVKVTQSSRYLVKRTGEKVFLECVQDMDHENMFWYRQDPGLGLRLIYFSYDVKMKEKGDIPEGYSVSREKKERFSLILESASTNQTSMYLCASSPGQGAGEAFFGQGTRLTVV.

The chain is built from TRBV19 and TRBJ1-5, with TRBD1 identical over 8 bases. The CDR3 sequence is 14 residues long. J gave up 2 bases and V 6 bases, and 3 bases lay outside the gene matches. Germline V gene lookup returns CDR1 LNHDA and CDR2 SQIVND (reference sequence). CDR3 amino acids: CASSGQGGNQPQHF. The CDR3 DNA reads as TGTGCCAGTAGCGGACAGGGTGGCAATCAGCCCCAGCATTTT.

This clone was counted between two and nine times. This rearrangement joins TRBV5-4 to TRBJ1-6; tentatively, D is TRBD1 (5 bases). V shed 4 bases and J shed 9 bases, with 14 bases lying between them. CDR3 length: 14 amino acids. Germline V lookup: CDR1 SGHNT, CDR2 YYREEE (reference sequence). The CDR3 here is CASSPQGSLSPLHF. CDR3 nucleotides: TGTGCCAGCAGCCCTCAGGGTTCTCTTTCACCCCTCCACTTT.

The gene calls are TRBV9 and TRBJ2-1, with TRBD2 identical over 7 bases. The J segment lost 0 bases and the V segment lost 4 bases, leaving 4 bases of the junction unmatched. This CDR3 comprises 15 residues. The germline CDR1 and CDR2 sequences are SGDLS and YYNGEE. The CDR3 DNA reads as TGTGCCAGCAGCAAGGGCGGGAGCTCCTACAATGAGCAGTTCTTC. It codes for CASSKGGSSYNEQFF. The variable domain in full, completed from reference TRBV9 and TRBJ2-1, reads DSGVTQTPKHLITATGQRVTLRCSPRSGDLSVYWYQQSLDQGLQFLIQYYNGEERAKGNILERFSAQQFPDLHSELNLSSLELGDSALYFCASSKGGSSYNEQFFGPGTRLTVL.

This clone occurred a few times. The V and J genes are TRBV7-2 and TRBJ1-6; TRBD1 agrees at 7 bases. V lost 2 bases to trimming and J lost 6 bases; unmatched junction nucleotides: 4. Germline CDR1 SGHTA, CDR2 FQGNSA. The CDR3 is made up of 15 amino acids. CDR3 nucleotide sequence: TGTGCCAGCAGCTTATGGCCAGGGGGTAATTCACCCCTCCACTTT. Translating it yields CASSLWPGGNSPLHF.

This clone was seen a handful of times. This chain joins TRBV7-9 and TRBJ2-7; 7 bases match TRBD1. Per the germline V gene, CDR1 is SEHNR and CDR2 is FQNEAQ (reference sequence). J gave up 4 bases and V 4 bases, and 13 bases lay outside the gene matches. This CDR3 has 16 amino acids. CDR3: CASSSVRFVQGYEQYF. The CDR3 bases are TGTGCCAGCAGCTCAGTCAGATTTGTACAGGGGTACGAGCAGTACTTC.

The chain carries TRBV3-1 (or the pseudogene TRBV3-2) and TRBJ1-1, with 9 bases fitting TRBD1. With 3 bases clipped from V and 0 bases from J, the junction kept 5 bases outside the gene matches. Germline V gives CDR1 LGHDT, CDR2 YNNKEL (reference sequence). The CDR3 extends over 16 amino acids. CDR3 coding DNA: TGTGCCAGCAGCCACCTGGGACAGGGCATGAACACTGAAGCTTTCTTT. Protein product: CASSHLGQGMNTEAFF.

The J gene is TRBJ1-2, the V gene TRBV28, with a tentative D call TRBD1 (5 bases). The germline V gene has CDR1 MDHEN and CDR2 SYDVKM. The ends were cut back, 4 bases at V and 4 bases at J, with 31 bases in the middle. The CDR3 spans 20 residues. The CDR3 DNA sequence: TGTGCCAGCAGTTCAATTTCTCTTTCCATTGGCGGGACCCAGATCTATGGCTACACCTTC. It translates to CASSSISLSIGGTQIYGYTF.

V and J are TRBV2 and TRBJ1-5; 7 nucleotides line up with TRBD1. V dropped 4 bases and J dropped 5; count of bases not matched to a gene: 8. Germline V lookup: CDR1 SNHLY, CDR2 FYNNEI. This CDR3 has 15 amino acids. The CDR3: CASSAQTGSDQPQHF. In DNA form, the CDR3 reads TGTGCCAGCAGTGCTCAGACAGGGTCGGATCAGCCCCAGCATTTT.

The chain recombines TRBV7-2 with TRBJ1-2; possible D gene TRBD1, 6 bases. Per germline, CDR1 SGHTA and CDR2 FQGNSA. Trimming pared 3 bases from V and 8 bases from J, leaving 19 bases between. The CDR3 spans 15 residues. CDR3 DNA sequence: TGTGCCAGCAGCTTCAACAGGGATAAAAGTGGAGGCTACACCTTC. As protein: CASSFNRDKSGGYTF.

The gene calls are TRBV3-1 (or the pseudogene TRBV3-2) and TRBJ2-5, with TRBD2 as a possible D gene (6 bases). Trimming stripped 4 bases from V and 5 bases from J, with 17 bases between. Germline V CDR1 and CDR2: LGHDT, YNNKEL (reference sequence). The CDR3 length is 15 residues. Written as DNA, the CDR3 is TGTGCCAGCAGCCCCTCCGGGACTGACGTGGAGACCCAGTACTTC. It translates to CASSPSGTDVETQYF.

CDR3 region: CASSDSLQDEQFF. Here the CDR3 DNA reads TGCGCCAGCAGCGACAGCCTTCAGGATGAGCAGTTCTTC. This chain connects TRBV10-1 to TRBJ2-1, with a weak D call TRBD1 (5 bases). V was clipped by 6 bases and J by 8 bases, with 14 bases between them. This CDR3 is built from 13 residues. CDR1 WNHNN and CDR2 SYGVQD come from the germline V gene (reference sequence).

The V call is TRBV5-5, the J call TRBJ2-5; TRBD1 matches 8 bases. Germline V gene lookup returns CDR1 SGHKS and CDR2 YYEKEE (reference sequence). This CDR3 contains 14 residues. Trimming at V came to 6 bases and at J to 4 bases, leaving 8 bases not matched to a gene. The CDR3 bases are TGTGCCAGCATTCCAGGGGGCGTAAGAGAGACCCAGTACTTC. This sequence encodes CASIPGGVRETQYF.

This clone was counted once. The V gene is TRBV6-1, the J gene TRBJ2-2, with D perhaps TRBD1 (5 bases). Germline V gives CDR1 MNHNS, CDR2 SASEGT. The CDR3 is 18 residues long. Trimming removed 4 bases from V and 6 bases from J, with 24 bases in between. The CDR3 coding sequence is TGTGCCAGCAGTGTCCGCGACGACAGACAAAACGTTCCCGGGGAGCTGTTTTTT. Its protein product is CASSVRDDRQNVPGELFF.

CDR3 amino acids: CASSLLAGGGGPEQYF. DNA for the CDR3: TGCGCCAGCAGCCTCCTCGCAGGGGGTGGAGGTCCCGAGCAGTACTTC. The chain uses TRBV4-3 and TRBJ2-7; 7 nucleotides line up with TRBD1. Germline loops: CDR1 LGHNA, CDR2 YSLEER. V dropped 4 bases and J dropped 6; count of bases not matched to a gene: 15. The CDR3 is 16 amino acids.

J is TRBJ1-2 and V is TRBV24-1; possibly TRBD1 for D (6 bases). Germline V lookup: CDR1 KGHDR, CDR2 SFDVKD. The CDR3 is 13 amino acids. With 4 bases removed from V and 4 bases from J, the gap between germline ends came to 9 bases. The CDR3 nucleotides read TGTGCCACCAGTGACTCGACAGGCTATGGCTACACCTTC. Encoded protein: CATSDSTGYGYTF.

The chain links TRBV10-2 to TRBJ2-7; TRBD2 matches at 7 bases. Trimming cost V 4 bases and J 5 bases; bases outside gene matches: 17. The CDR3 totals 17 residues. Per germline, CDR1 WSHSY and CDR2 SAAADI. The chain's CDR3 is CASSVFVWEGLVDEQYF. The CDR3 DNA sequence: TGCGCCAGCAGTGTATTCGTGTGGGAGGGCCTCGTCGACGAGCAGTACTTC.